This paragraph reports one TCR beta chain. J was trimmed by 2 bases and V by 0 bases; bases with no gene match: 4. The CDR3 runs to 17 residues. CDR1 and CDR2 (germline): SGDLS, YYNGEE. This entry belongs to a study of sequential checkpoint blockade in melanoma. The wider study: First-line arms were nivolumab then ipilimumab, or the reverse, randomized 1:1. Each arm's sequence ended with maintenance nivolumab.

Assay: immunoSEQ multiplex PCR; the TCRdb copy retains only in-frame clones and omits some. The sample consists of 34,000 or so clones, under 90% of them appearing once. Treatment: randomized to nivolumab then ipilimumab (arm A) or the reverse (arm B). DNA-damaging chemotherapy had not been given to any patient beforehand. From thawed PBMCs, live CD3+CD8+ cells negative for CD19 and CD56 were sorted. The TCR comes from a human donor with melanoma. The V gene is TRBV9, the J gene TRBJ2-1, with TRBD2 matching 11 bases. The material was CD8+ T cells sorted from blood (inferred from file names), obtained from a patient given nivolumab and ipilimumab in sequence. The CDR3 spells CASSVEVAGGPYNEQFF. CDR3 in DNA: TGTGCCAGCAGCGTAGAGGTAGCGGGGGGGCCCTACAATGAGCAGTTCTTC.